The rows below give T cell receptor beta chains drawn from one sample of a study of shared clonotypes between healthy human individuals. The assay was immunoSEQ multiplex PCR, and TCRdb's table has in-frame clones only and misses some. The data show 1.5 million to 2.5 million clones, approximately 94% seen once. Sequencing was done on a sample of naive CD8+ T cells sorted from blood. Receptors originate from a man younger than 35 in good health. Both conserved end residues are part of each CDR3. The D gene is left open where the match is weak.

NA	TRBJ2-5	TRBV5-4	CASSLSPQETQYF	TGTGCCAGCAGCTTGTCCCCCCAAGAGACCCAGTACTTC
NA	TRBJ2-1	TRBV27	CASSSGISYNEQFF	TGTGCCAGCAGTTCAGGGATTTCATACAATGAGCAGTTCTTC
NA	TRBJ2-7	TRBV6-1	CASSEALVAGVYF	TGTGCCAGCAGTGAAGCCCTAGTGGCAGGTGTGTACTTC
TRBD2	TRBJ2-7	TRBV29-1	CSVWGGLSYEQYF	TGCAGCGTTTGGGGGGGTCTCTCCTACGAGCAGTACTTC
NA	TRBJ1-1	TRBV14	CASSQVAGTLNTEAFF	TGTGCCAGCAGCCAAGTGGCAGGCACCCTGAACACTGAAGCTTTCTTT
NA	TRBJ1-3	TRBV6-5	CASRASPGNTIYF	TGTGCCAGCAGAGCCTCCCCTGGAAACACCATATATTTT
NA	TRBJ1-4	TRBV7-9	CASSSNWPDEEKLFF	TGTGCCAGCAGCTCTAACTGGCCGGACGAGGAAAAACTGTTTTTT
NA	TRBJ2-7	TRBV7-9	CASSSPVGEQYF	TGTGCCAGCAGCTCACCAGTGGGCGAGCAGTACTTC
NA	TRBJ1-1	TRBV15	CATSDPRGMNTEAFF	TGTGCCACCAGCGACCCCCGAGGCATGAACACTGAAGCTTTCTTT
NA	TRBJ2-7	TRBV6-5	CASSYSSGAYEQYF	TGTGCCAGCAGTTACTCGTCCGGAGCCTACGAGCAGTACTTC
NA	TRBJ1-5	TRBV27	CASSLSPGNQPQHF	TGTGCCAGCAGTTTATCTCCAGGGAATCAGCCCCAGCATTTT
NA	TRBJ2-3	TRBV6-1	CASSEGLYEDTQYF	TGTGCCAGCAGTGAAGGGCTTTATGAAGATACGCAGTATTTT
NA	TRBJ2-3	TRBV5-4	CASSFNWDTQYF	TGTGCCAGCAGCTTCAATTGGGATACGCAGTATTTT